One sample yielded the 31 T cell receptor beta chains listed below, sequenced in a study of blood T cell repertoires in COVID-19. Sequencing was performed with immunoSEQ multiplex PCR; in TCRdb, only in-frame clones are kept and a portion is missing. Counted here are 100,000 to 120,000 clones, approximately 85% occurring once; the ten biggest clones make up roughly 4.2%. The specimen sequenced was peripheral blood. The receptors come from a man aged 50 to 59 with acute or convalescent COVID-19.

The chain links TRBV5-6 to TRBJ1-1, with D unresolved. The CDR3 contains 16 residues. V lost 0 bases, J lost 1 base, and 13 bases lay in between. Germline V lookup: CDR1 SGHDT, CDR2 YYEEEE. In DNA, the CDR3 is TGTGCCAGCAGCTTGGATGGGCAACCTACGAACACTGAAGCTTTCTTT. Translating gives CASSLDGQPTNTEAFF.

This clone was seen once. V gene TRBV7-9 combines with J gene TRBJ1-6; 8 bases align to TRBD1. V shed 8 bases, J shed 3 bases, and the junction held 9 bases outside the gene matches. The CDR3 sequence is 16 residues long. Germline lookup yields CDR1 SEHNR and CDR2 FQNEAQ (reference sequence). The CDR3 DNA reads as TGTGCCAGCGGGCCGGACAGGGCCTTCTATAATTCACCCCTCCACTTT. Its translation is CASGPDRAFYNSPLHF.

The chain recombines TRBV6-2 or TRBV6-3 with TRBJ2-3, with 15 bases matching TRBD2. Germline CDR1 is MNHEY and CDR2 is SVGEGT. V gave up 5 bases and J gave up 3 bases; unmatched junction bases: 18. The CDR3 is 21 amino acids. The DNA for the CDR3 is TGTGCCAGCAGTGGGGACCGGACTAGCGGGAGGGCCATATTTCAAACAGATACGCAGTATTTT. Translating gives CASSGDRTSGRAIFQTDTQYF.

V usage is TRBV29-1 and J usage is TRBJ1-2; D is unclear. This CDR3 region has 13 residues. V shed 7 bases and J shed 1 base, with 13 bases lying between them. Germline V gene sequence: CDR1 SQVTM, CDR2 ANQGSEA. CDR3 DNA: TGCAGCGGGGAGGGCGAGGGTAACTATGGCTACACCTTC. It encodes CSGEGEGNYGYTF.

The chain combines TRBV28 with TRBJ1-2; D remains ambiguous. Germline assignment: CDR1 MDHEN and CDR2 SYDVKM. Trimming removed 6 bases from V and 4 bases from J, with 12 bases in between. The length of the CDR3 is 13 residues. This CDR3 is CASRLGSLYGYTF. CDR3 nucleotides: TGTGCCAGCAGGCTGGGGAGCCTCTATGGCTACACCTTC.

The chain has TRBV5-5 and TRBJ2-7, with 13 bases aligning to TRBD2. Germline CDR1 SGHKS, CDR2 YYEKEE (reference sequence). The CDR3 is 17 residues long. Trimming removed 5 bases from V and 1 base from J; junction bases left unmatched: 9. The CDR3 region is CASRGPGLAGSSYEQYF. The CDR3 DNA reads as TGTGCCAGCAGAGGACCGGGACTAGCGGGGTCTTCCTACGAGCAGTACTTC.

The chain combines TRBV15 with TRBJ2-1; 11 positions match TRBD2. The V gene's germline CDR1 is LNHNV and CDR2 YYDKDF (reference sequence). The CDR3 runs 13 residues. Losses at the gene ends were 10 bases for V and 5 bases for J; bases not matched to a gene: 4. The CDR3 DNA follows: TGTGCCATTCCGACTAGCGGGAACAATGAGCAGTTCTTC. The encoded protein is CAIPTSGNNEQFF.

The J gene is TRBJ1-2, the V gene TRBV6-5, with D perhaps TRBD1 (5 bases). From germline, CDR1 is MNHEY and CDR2 SVGAGI. The CDR3 length is 13 residues. Trimming removed 2 bases at V and 8 bases at J, with 12 bases between. The CDR3 DNA follows: TGTGCCAGCAGTTACGGCAGGGCTATGGGCTACACCTTC. Its translation is CASSYGRAMGYTF.

This clone was recorded a few times. CDR3 loop: CASSSTVLGNSPLHF. Here the CDR3 DNA reads TGTGCCAGCAGCTCGACAGTCCTGGGTAATTCACCCCTCCACTTT. This chain connects TRBV7-6 to TRBJ1-6; TRBD1 is a possible D gene (5 bases). CDR3 length: 15 residues. Germline V gene data show CDR1 as SGHVS and CDR2 as FNYEAQ. Between the trimmed V and J ends, which lost 4 bases and 6 bases, there was a span of 13 bases.

This clone was counted a few times. The chain carries TRBV24-1 and TRBJ2-2; D is unclear. The V end was cut by 3 bases, the J end by 1 base, with 2 bases between. The CDR3 runs 13 residues. The V gene's germline CDR1 is KGHDR and CDR2 SFDVKD. The CDR3 DNA reads as TGTGCCACCAGTGATCAGAACACCGGGGAGCTGTTTTTT. It specifies CATSDQNTGELFF.

This clone was detected only a few times. The V call is TRBV6-1, the J call TRBJ2-3, with TRBD2 as a possible D gene (6 bases). Trimming took off 3 bases at V and 4 bases at J, with 14 bases between the two ends. The germline gives CDR1 MNHNS, CDR2 SASEGT. The CDR3 spans 15 residues. As DNA, the CDR3 is TGTGCCAGCAGTGATAAGGTGGGAGGCGCAGATACGCAGTATTTT. Translation gives CASSDKVGGADTQYF.

The chain couples TRBV9 to TRBJ1-6; no reliable D call. The V gene lost 0 bases and the J gene lost 7 bases, with 14 bases spanning the gap. Germline loops: CDR1 SGDLS, CDR2 YYNGEE. There are 16 residues in the CDR3. CDR3 coding DNA: TGTGCCAGCAGCGTAGAGGGCTCCTCGGGGAATTCACCCCTCCACTTT. It yields the protein CASSVEGSSGNSPLHF.

Concerning this clone itself: This same CDR3 is encoded by further DNA sequences in the sample. This chain uses TRBV18 with TRBJ2-5, with TRBD1 matching 7 bases. Per the germline V gene, CDR1 is KGHSH and CDR2 is LQKENI. V shed 6 bases, J shed 5 bases, and the junction held 6 bases outside the gene matches. The CDR3 is 13 amino acids. In nucleotides, the CDR3 is TGTGCCAGCTCCCCGGGACAGAGGGAGACCCAGTACTTC. It translates to CASSPGQRETQYF.

About this clone itself: Germline is not matched at one junction end, which may reflect a read error. The chain combines TRBV9 with TRBJ1-2, with 8 bases fitting TRBD1. The germline V gene has CDR1 SGDLS and CDR2 YYNGEE. The CDR3 has 15 amino acids. CDR3 nucleotide sequence: TGTGCCAGCAGCACAGGGGGTGCTGAGGACTATGGCTTCACCTTC. It encodes CASSTGGAEDYGFTF.

The genes are TRBV29-1 and TRBJ2-1; the D is unclear. Looked up from germline, CDR1 is SQVTM and CDR2 is ANQGSEA. Deletions cut 4 bases from V and 3 bases from J, with 10 bases between. This CDR3 is 13 amino acids long. CDR3: CSVVLPNYNEQFF. For the CDR3, the DNA is TGCAGCGTTGTACTACCCAACTACAATGAGCAGTTCTTC.

This sequence joins TRBV28 and TRBJ1-6; D perhaps matches TRBD1 (6 bases). The V end was cut by 5 bases, the J end by 6 bases, with 17 bases between. Germline assignment: CDR1 MDHEN and CDR2 SYDVKM. The CDR3 length is 16 residues. This CDR3 is CASSPTTGRLNSPLHF. The CDR3 region has the DNA TGTGCCAGCAGTCCCACCACAGGGCGGCTTAATTCACCCCTCCACTTT.

The chain recombines TRBV19 with TRBJ2-5; TRBD1 matches 7 bases. CDR1 and CDR2 (germline): LNHDA, SQIVND (reference sequence). The CDR3 consists of 13 residues. J was trimmed by 1 base and V by 7 bases; bases with no gene match: 3. The CDR3 here is CASKRQGQETQYF. The CDR3, as DNA: TGTGCCAGTAAACGACAGGGCCAAGAGACCCAGTACTTC.

J is TRBJ2-1 and V is TRBV7-9; no clear D gene. Per germline, CDR1 SEHNR and CDR2 FQNEAQ (reference sequence). The V and J ends lost 4 bases and 0 bases respectively, with 13 bases between them. The CDR3 loop spans 16 amino acids. The CDR3 sequence: CASSSPYSVSYNEQFF. The CDR3 coding sequence is TGTGCCAGCAGCTCCCCGTATTCAGTCTCCTACAATGAGCAGTTCTTC.

The rearrangement links TRBV7-8 to TRBJ1-3; TRBD1 is a possible D gene (5 bases). CDR1 and CDR2 (germline): SGHVS, FQNEAQ. There are 15 residues in the CDR3. V lost 7 bases to trimming and J lost 1 base, with 14 bases between them. The CDR3 reads CASNPGTGSGNTIYF. The CDR3 DNA follows: TGTGCCAGCAACCCCGGAACAGGATCTGGAAACACCATATATTTT.

The chain employs TRBV6-5 and TRBJ1-1; D perhaps matches TRBD1 (6 bases). Germline lookup yields CDR1 MNHEY and CDR2 SVGAGI. V lost 0 bases and J lost 1, with 9 bases in between. This CDR3 spans 15 amino acids. CDR3: CASSYSRGPNTEAFF. The CDR3 DNA is TGTGCCAGCAGTTACTCGCGGGGGCCGAACACTGAAGCTTTCTTT.

This chain joins TRBV7-3 and TRBJ2-3, with TRBD2 identical over 7 bases. The germline gives CDR1 SGHTA, CDR2 FQGTGA. The CDR3 is made up of 16 amino acids. The V segment lost 5 bases and the J segment 2 bases; nucleotides outside the gene matches: 10. DNA for the CDR3: TGTGCCAGCAGCCCAGGACTAGAGTCTGTCACAGATACGCAGTATTTT. This gives the protein CASSPGLESVTDTQYF.

This clone was detected a few times. J is TRBJ1-4 and V is TRBV5-1; 9 bases map to TRBD1. V lost 2 bases and J lost 7; bases outside the gene matches: 9. Germline V gives CDR1 SGHRS, CDR2 YFSETQ. This CDR3 contains 16 residues. As DNA, the CDR3 is TGCGCCAGCAGCTTCGGTGTACAGGGGGCATTTGAAAAACTGTTTTTT. Its translation is CASSFGVQGAFEKLFF.

The chain couples TRBV3-1 (or the pseudogene TRBV3-2) to TRBJ2-3; a possible D gene is TRBD1 (7 bases). Germline V gives CDR1 LGHDT, CDR2 YNNKEL (reference sequence). The V and J ends lost 3 bases and 12 bases respectively, with 16 bases between them. This CDR3 region has 13 residues. The CDR3 here is CASSQGGTVAQYF. The CDR3 bases are TGTGCCAGCAGCCAGGGCGGGACAGTGGCACAGTATTTT.

The V call is TRBV28, the J call TRBJ2-1, with 12 bases lining up with TRBD1. The CDR3 has 15 amino acids. V lost 4 bases, J lost 7 bases, and 5 bases stayed unmatched. CDR1 MDHEN and CDR2 SYDVKM come from the germline V gene. CDR3 nucleotides: TGTGCCAGCAGTTCGGAGGGACAGGGGGCGAATGAGCAGTTCTTC. Protein product: CASSSEGQGANEQFF.

The chain combines TRBV7-2 with TRBJ1-5; D possibly corresponds to TRBD1 (5 bases). Per the germline V gene, CDR1 is SGHTA and CDR2 is FQGNSA. V lost 5 bases to trimming and J lost 6 bases, with 11 bases between them. The CDR3 consists of 13 residues. The CDR3 coding sequence is TGTGCCAGCAGCCGCGCGGGGGGTCAGCCCCAGCATTTT. Its translation is CASSRAGGQPQHF.

This clone has only a few counts. The chain has TRBV30 and TRBJ1-6; 8 bases map to TRBD1. Losses at the gene ends were 8 bases for V and 9 bases for J; bases not matched to a gene: 12. CDR3 length: 14 residues. Germline V gene lookup returns CDR1 GTSNPN and CDR2 SVGIG (reference sequence). The CDR3 loop is CARSRTGNGSPLHF. CDR3 DNA sequence: TGTGCCAGATCGCGGACAGGGAATGGTTCACCCCTCCACTTT.

The chain carries TRBV20-1 and TRBJ1-1, with D hard to call. The CDR3 spans 11 residues. Germline CDR1 and CDR2: DFQATT and SNEGSKA (reference sequence). V gave up 2 bases and J gave up 11 bases, with 12 bases separating them. The CDR3 spells CSARPQREAFF. The CDR3 DNA follows: TGCAGTGCTAGACCCCAACGGGAGGCTTTCTTT.

The DNA for the CDR3 is TGTGCCAGCAGCCTATACAGGGGTGCAACTAATGAAAAACTGTTTTTT. Translating it yields CASSLYRGATNEKLFF. V gene TRBV7-8 combines with J gene TRBJ1-4; 7 nucleotides align to TRBD1. With V trimmed by 5 bases and J by 0 bases, 6 bases remained unmatched. Germline-derived CDR1 and CDR2 are SGHVS and FQNEAQ. The CDR3 covers 16 residues.

The J gene is TRBJ2-2, the V gene TRBV5-6, with unresolved D. The CDR3 sequence is 13 residues long. Per germline, CDR1 SGHDT and CDR2 YYEEEE. Trimming took off 0 bases at V and 5 bases at J, with 5 bases between the two ends. The CDR3 loop is CASSLARTGELFF. The CDR3, as DNA: TGTGCCAGCAGCTTGGCCAGGACCGGGGAGCTGTTTTTT.

The chain carries TRBV15 and TRBJ1-3; the D gene is possibly TRBD1 (5 bases). Germline V lookup: CDR1 LNHNV, CDR2 YYDKDF (reference sequence). The germline V and J ends were trimmed by 0 bases and 0 bases, with 12 bases remaining between them. The CDR3 extends over 17 amino acids. CDR3 nucleotide sequence: TGTGCCACCAGCAGAGATATCGGGGGACGCTCTGGAAACACCATATATTTT. It translates to CATSRDIGGRSGNTIYF.

The V and J genes are TRBV7-8 and TRBJ2-3, with 7 bases aligning to TRBD2. Losses at the gene ends were 2 bases for V and 2 bases for J; bases not matched to a gene: 7. This CDR3 is built from 16 residues. Germline lookup yields CDR1 SGHVS and CDR2 FQNEAQ. CDR3 in amino acids: CASSLFSSGFTDTQYF. CDR3 DNA sequence: TGTGCCAGCAGCTTATTCTCTAGCGGCTTCACAGATACGCAGTATTTT.